This TCR beta chain was profiled in a study of neurological immune-mediated disorders. Notes on the study in general: No expanded-clone CDR3 amino acid sequence recurred across subjects, suggesting private TCR-beta repertoires. HTLV-1-associated myelopathy led in TCR clonal expansion, while multiple sclerosis ranked lowest, below healthy controls.

Time point defined: longitudinal time-point 3. The starting material, 2 million PBMCs stored at -80 C, gave rise to the unsorted libraries. The CDR3 runs to 12 residues. V was trimmed by 0 bases and J by 3 bases, leaving 3 bases between them. Germline-derived CDR1 and CDR2 are MNHNY and SVGAGI (reference sequence). This clonotype was seen only a few times. The antigen remains undetermined. As for the cDNA, it was generated by 5'RACE with 10-nucleotide random UMIs. MiXCR, run by TCRdb on the 5' RACE reads, gives a single entry per CDR3 protein. The sample holds around 100,000 distinct CDR3 sequences, 10% to 12% seen once.

The rearrangement joins TRBV6-6 to TRBJ2-7; D unclear. The sequenced material came from PBMCs. The receptor was derived from a female donor with HTLV-1-associated myelopathy (HAM/TSP). The CDR3 region has the DNA TGTGCCAGCAGTTACTCGAACTACGAGCAGTACTTC. Encoded protein: CASSYSNYEQYF.